One and the same sample provided the 14 T cell receptor beta chains below, sequenced in a study of blood T cell repertoires in COVID-19. Data came from immunoSEQ multiplex PCR; TCRdb stores just in-frame clones and leaves some out. The sample lists approximately 290,000 clones; around 85% were seen once. Sequencing used peripheral blood. The receptors shown here come from a human donor with COVID-19, enrolled during active disease. The donor label of this sample is uncertain.

This sequence joins TRBV19 and TRBJ1-3; tentatively, D is TRBD1 (6 bases). V gave up 3 bases and J gave up 4 bases, with 13 bases separating them. CDR1 and CDR2 from the germline V gene are LNHDA and SQIVND (reference sequence). This CDR3 has 15 amino acids. CDR3 protein: CASSIGTFSGNTIYF. CDR3 sequence (DNA): TGTGCCAGTAGTATTGGGACATTCTCCGGAAACACCATATATTTT.

Written as DNA, the CDR3 is TGTGCCAGTCGGCGGGGGAATTCACCCCTCCACTTT. Amino acid sequence: CASRRGNSPLHF. The V call is TRBV6-5, the J call TRBJ1-6; a weak D match, TRBD1 (5 bases). This CDR3 has 12 residues. The germline gives CDR1 MNHEY, CDR2 SVGAGI. Trimming shortened V by 9 bases and J by 7 bases, and 10 bases separated the two germline ends.

This clone occurred once. The chain carries TRBV6-6 and TRBJ2-1; the D gene is possibly TRBD1 (6 bases). The length of the CDR3 is 16 residues. Germline CDR1 reads MNHNY; CDR2 reads SVGAGI (reference sequence). The V and J ends lost 0 bases and 2 bases respectively, with 11 bases between them. The CDR3 sequence is CASSYSTGGPYNEQFF. As DNA, the CDR3 is TGTGCCAGCAGTTACTCGACTGGGGGCCCCTACAATGAGCAGTTCTTC.

The chain is built from TRBV12-3 or TRBV12-4 and TRBJ2-1; perhaps TRBD1 as D (6 bases). V lost 7 bases, J lost 4 bases, and 11 bases lay in between. The length of the CDR3 is 13 residues. The CDR3 here is CASTARGYNEQFF. As DNA, the CDR3 is TGTGCCAGCACCGCGAGGGGGTACAATGAGCAGTTCTTC.

This clone was seen a handful of times. The chain joins TRBV28 to TRBJ2-2; 13 bases are a match to TRBD2. The germline CDR1 and CDR2 sequences are MDHEN and SYDVKM. J gave up 7 bases and V 5 bases, and 4 bases lay outside the gene matches. The CDR3 has 15 amino acids. As DNA, the CDR3 is TGTGCCAGCAGTCGGACTAGCGGGAGAGGCGGGGAGCTGTTTTTT. It yields the protein CASSRTSGRGGELFF.

This chain links TRBV11-2 with TRBJ2-7, with 10 nucleotides matching TRBD2. Trimming at V came to 5 bases and at J to 4 bases, leaving 11 bases not matched to a gene. This CDR3 has 16 residues. Germline lookup yields CDR1 SGHAT and CDR2 FQNNGV. The CDR3 protein is CASSPRLAGSGYEQYF. In DNA, the CDR3 is TGTGCCAGCAGCCCGCGACTAGCGGGTTCTGGGTACGAGCAGTACTTC.

V gene TRBV28 combines with J gene TRBJ2-7; D perhaps matches TRBD1 (6 bases). The CDR3 loop spans 11 amino acids. Germline V gene lookup returns CDR1 MDHEN and CDR2 SYDVKM. V was pared by 7 bases and J by 7 bases, with 11 bases between. For the CDR3, the DNA is TGTGCCAGCACCCACGGGACAGAGCAGTACTTC. This translates into CASTHGTEQYF.

V gene TRBV30 combines with J gene TRBJ1-4, with 9 bases that match TRBD1. After removal of 4 bases from V and 7 bases from J, the junction contained 10 bases not matched to a gene. The CDR3 length is 15 residues. Germline values: CDR1 GTSNPN, CDR2 SVGIG (reference sequence). CDR3 sequence reads: CAWTLGDRASEKLFF. The CDR3 nucleotides are TGTGCCTGGACTCTGGGGGACAGGGCAAGTGAAAAACTGTTTTTT.

V and J are TRBV7-9 and TRBJ2-6; the D gene is possibly TRBD2 (5 bases). Germline V gives CDR1 SEHNR, CDR2 FQNEAQ (reference sequence). V dropped 6 bases and J dropped 1 base, with 10 bases sitting between them. This CDR3 is 15 amino acids long. Here the CDR3 reads CASSSLGSGANVLTF. DNA of the CDR3: TGTGCCAGCAGTTCACTAGGGTCTGGGGCCAACGTCCTGACTTTC. The full variable domain, with the rest looked up from reference TRBV7-9 and TRBJ2-6, is DTGVSQNPRHKITKRGQNVTFRCDPISEHNRLYWYRQTLGQGPEFLTYFQNEAQLEKSRLLSDRFSAERPKGSFSTLEIQRTEQGDSAMYLCASSSLGSGANVLTFGAGSRLTVL.

This chain joins TRBV27 and TRBJ2-7; the match to TRBD2 covers 7 bases. Germline trimming cut 6 bases from V and 5 bases from J; bases unmatched to any gene: 10. Germline CDR1 reads MNHEY; CDR2 reads SMNVEV (reference sequence). The CDR3 is 14 amino acids. The CDR3 spells CASSRGRAPDEQYF. The CDR3 DNA reads TGTGCCAGCAGCCGAGGGAGGGCCCCCGACGAGCAGTACTTC.

This chain links TRBV28 with TRBJ1-1, with D maybe TRBD1 (6 bases). The CDR3 sequence is 14 residues long. CDR1 and CDR2 (germline): MDHEN, SYDVKM. V lost 6 bases, J lost 5 bases, and 16 bases lay in between. CDR3 bases: TGTGCCAGCAGACCGTCGCGGGGGGCGACTGAAGCTTTCTTT. Its translation: CASRPSRGATEAFF.

The rearrangement uses TRBV6-1 and TRBJ1-2; D is perhaps TRBD1 (5 bases). V lost 1 base, J lost 4 bases, and 16 bases lay in between. Germline CDR1 is MNHNS and CDR2 is SASEGT. This CDR3 has 16 amino acids. CDR3 bases: TGTGCCAGCAGTGAAGACAGAGACAGATTCACCTATGGCTACACCTTC. Its protein product is CASSEDRDRFTYGYTF.

As concerns this clone: The same CDR3 arises from other DNA sequences in this sample as well. This chain joins TRBV18 and TRBJ2-5; no clear D. The CDR3 loop spans 13 amino acids. Germline loops: CDR1 KGHSH, CDR2 LQKENI. The V end was cut by 1 base, the J end by 3 bases, with 6 bases between. CDR3 nucleotide sequence: TGTGCCAGCTCACCACAACGGGAAGAGACCCAGTACTTC. Its translation: CASSPQREETQYF.

The chain couples TRBV19 to TRBJ2-7; TRBD1 matches at 10 bases. This CDR3 has 15 residues. Germline V CDR1 and CDR2: LNHDA, SQIVND (reference sequence). The trim removed 7 bases at V and 3 bases at J, leaving 9 bases unmatched. The CDR3 nucleotides read TGTGCCAGTACCCCGGGACAGGGGACTTTCTACGAGCAGTACTTC. Translation gives CASTPGQGTFYEQYF. Supplemented by reference TRBV19 and TRBJ2-7, the full variable domain reads DGGITQSPKYLFRKEGQNVTLSCEQNLNHDAMYWYRQDPGQGLRLIYYSQIVNDFQKGDIAEGYSVSREKKESFPLTVTSAQKNPTAFYLCASTPGQGTFYEQYFGPGTRLTVT.